These T cell receptor beta chains were read from a single sample in a study of blood T cells in healthy people across ages. TCRdb reprocessed the 5' RACE reads with MiXCR, giving one entry per CDR3 protein. The sample has about 970,000 distinct CDR3 sequences, approximately 50% seen once. The sequenced sample consisted of blood. The receptors derive from a woman in her sixties or seventies in good health. CDR3s include the opening cysteine and the closing phenylalanine or tryptophan. Fields, in order: V gene, clone size, J gene, D gene, CDR3 DNA, CDR3 protein. D genes are given only for firm matches. Clone size appears in some rows only: once, few, many, or a class for an expanded clone.

V gene: TRBV3-1; clone size: few; J gene: TRBJ2-4; D gene: -; CDR3 DNA: TGTGCCAGCAGCCAACGACTTGCCAAAAACATTCAGTACTTC; CDR3 protein: CASSQRLAKNIQYF
V gene: TRBV20-1; clone size: -; J gene: TRBJ2-7; D gene: TRBD2; CDR3 DNA: TGCAGTGCTCCTCCCGGGGGGGCTTACGAGCAGTACTTC; CDR3 protein: CSAPPGGAYEQYF
V gene: TRBV29-1; clone size: few; J gene: TRBJ2-4; D gene: -; CDR3 DNA: TGCAGCGTTGTTGGAGGGAGAGGGCCAAAAAACATTCAGTACTTC; CDR3 protein: CSVVGGRGPKNIQYF
V gene: TRBV2; clone size: -; J gene: TRBJ2-4; D gene: -; CDR3 DNA: TGTGCCAGCAGTGCCCTCGGCAGGGGCCTAGCGGAGTCCAAAAACATTCAGTACTTC; CDR3 protein: CASSALGRGLAESKNIQYF
V gene: TRBV6-2/TRBV6-3; clone size: -; J gene: TRBJ2-5; D gene: -; CDR3 DNA: TGTGCCAGCAGCCCTGGGCGGAGGCAGGCTACGGAGCAGTACTTC; CDR3 protein: CASSPGRRQATEQYF
V gene: TRBV29-1; clone size: -; J gene: TRBJ2-6; D gene: TRBD1; CDR3 DNA: TGCAGCGTTACCCGAATCTCGACAGGGGCAGCTGGGGCCAACGTCCTGACTTTC; CDR3 protein: CSVTRISTGAAGANVLTF
V gene: TRBV6-2/TRBV6-3; clone size: -; J gene: TRBJ2-5; D gene: TRBD2; CDR3 DNA: TGTGCCAGCAGTCACTCGCTAGCGGGATCGAGAGAGACCCAGTACTTC; CDR3 protein: CASSHSLAGSRETQYF
V gene: TRBV28; clone size: -; J gene: TRBJ2-2; D gene: -; CDR3 DNA: TGTGCCAGCAGAAAAGCACAGTTCGGGGGGGAGCTGTTTTTT; CDR3 protein: CASRKAQFGGELFF
V gene: TRBV27; clone size: few; J gene: TRBJ2-7; D gene: -; CDR3 DNA: TGTGCCAGCAGTGAGACCGGGAGCGTGGAGCAGTACTTC; CDR3 protein: CASSETGSVEQYF
V gene: TRBV29-1; clone size: few; J gene: TRBJ2-7; D gene: -; CDR3 DNA: TGCAGCGGCGGGACAGCCACCTACGAGCAGTACTTC; CDR3 protein: CSGGTATYEQYF
V gene: TRBV6-1; clone size: -; J gene: TRBJ2-7; D gene: -; CDR3 DNA: TGTGCCAGCAGTGACTTCGCGGGAGAAGGGGGCTACGAGCAGTACTTC; CDR3 protein: CASSDFAGEGGYEQYF
V gene: TRBV4-1; clone size: -; J gene: TRBJ2-3; D gene: -; CDR3 DNA: TGCGCCAGCAGCCAAGATCGGAACAGTTACACAGATACGCAGTATTTT; CDR3 protein: CASSQDRNSYTDTQYF
V gene: TRBV7-8; clone size: few; J gene: TRBJ1-2; D gene: TRBD1; CDR3 DNA: TGTGCCAGCAGCTTGACGGGACAGGGGGCTGGATCGCGTGGCTACACCTTC; CDR3 protein: CASSLTGQGAGSRGYTF
V gene: TRBV14; clone size: -; J gene: TRBJ1-2; D gene: -; CDR3 DNA: TGTGCCAGCAGCCAAGGACAGGTCTATGGCTACACCTTC; CDR3 protein: CASSQGQVYGYTF
V gene: TRBV14; clone size: -; J gene: TRBJ2-5; D gene: -; CDR3 DNA: TGTGCCAGCAGCCAAGATTGGGAGGAGACCCAGTACTTC; CDR3 protein: CASSQDWEETQYF
V gene: TRBV2; clone size: -; J gene: TRBJ1-5; D gene: -; CDR3 DNA: TGTGCCAGCAGTACAGGACAGACGAGGCAGCCCCAGCATTTT; CDR3 protein: CASSTGQTRQPQHF
V gene: TRBV12-3/TRBV12-4; clone size: few; J gene: TRBJ1-2; D gene: -; CDR3 DNA: TGTGCCAGCAGTTTTGGTCGGGGGGTCTATGGCTACACCTTC; CDR3 protein: CASSFGRGVYGYTF
V gene: TRBV7-8; clone size: few; J gene: TRBJ2-1; D gene: -; CDR3 DNA: TGTGCCAGCAACCCCGTAGCCGACAATGAGCAGTTCTTC; CDR3 protein: CASNPVADNEQFF
V gene: TRBV14; clone size: few; J gene: TRBJ2-4; D gene: TRBD1; CDR3 DNA: TGTGCCAGCAGCCCCGGACAGGGAACCATTCAGTACTTC; CDR3 protein: CASSPGQGTIQYF
V gene: TRBV7-3; clone size: -; J gene: TRBJ1-6; D gene: -; CDR3 DNA: TGTGCCAGCAGCCCTACCCAGGGGATCGGTTCACCCCTCCACTTT; CDR3 protein: CASSPTQGIGSPLHF
V gene: TRBV27; clone size: -; J gene: TRBJ2-1; D gene: -; CDR3 DNA: TGTGCCAGCAGTTCAGCGGAAAGCTCCTACAATGAGCAGTTCTTC; CDR3 protein: CASSSAESSYNEQFF
V gene: TRBV24-1; clone size: -; J gene: TRBJ2-5; D gene: -; CDR3 DNA: TGTGCCACCAGTGATTTGTCGACGGGAGTGCAAAAGTACTTC; CDR3 protein: CATSDLSTGVQKYF
V gene: TRBV11-3; clone size: once; J gene: TRBJ2-3; D gene: -; CDR3 DNA: TGTGCCAGCAGCACCATGATGGGGTCTCCGCAGTATTTT; CDR3 protein: CASSTMMGSPQYF
V gene: TRBV11-2; clone size: -; J gene: TRBJ2-7; D gene: -; CDR3 DNA: TGTGCCAGCAGCTTAGATCCGAAGGCCTACGAGCAGTACTTC; CDR3 protein: CASSLDPKAYEQYF
V gene: TRBV9; clone size: few; J gene: TRBJ2-1; D gene: -; CDR3 DNA: TGTGCCAGCAGCGTAGGGGGTAGTGAGCAGTTCTTC; CDR3 protein: CASSVGGSEQFF
V gene: TRBV4-1; clone size: -; J gene: TRBJ2-1; D gene: -; CDR3 DNA: TGCGCCAGCAGCCAAAAACAACCGGGGTCAGACAATGAGCAGTTCTTC; CDR3 protein: CASSQKQPGSDNEQFF
V gene: TRBV20-1; clone size: -; J gene: TRBJ2-7; D gene: -; CDR3 DNA: TGCAGTGCTAGAGAGACGGGACTTCGCCTTCCCTACGAGCAGTACTTC; CDR3 protein: CSARETGLRLPYEQYF
V gene: TRBV12-3/TRBV12-4; clone size: -; J gene: TRBJ2-7; D gene: -; CDR3 DNA: TGTGCCAGCAGTGTAGTAGTCAGCTCCTACGAGCAGTACTTC; CDR3 protein: CASSVVVSSYEQYF
V gene: TRBV27; clone size: -; J gene: TRBJ1-6; D gene: -; CDR3 DNA: TGTGCCAGCAGTTTATCGACTTTCGTTTCACCCCTCCACTTT; CDR3 protein: CASSLSTFVSPLHF
V gene: TRBV12-3/TRBV12-4; clone size: -; J gene: TRBJ2-7; D gene: TRBD1; CDR3 DNA: TGTGCCAGCAGCAGGGGACAGGGCAACTCCTACGAGCAGTACTTC; CDR3 protein: CASSRGQGNSYEQYF
V gene: TRBV3-1; clone size: once; J gene: TRBJ2-7; D gene: -; CDR3 DNA: TGTGCCAGCAGCCAAGAGGGCCGGTGGTACGAGCAGTACTTC; CDR3 protein: CASSQEGRWYEQYF
V gene: TRBV12-3/TRBV12-4; clone size: -; J gene: TRBJ2-1; D gene: TRBD2; CDR3 DNA: TGTGCCAGCAACCCTGGGGTAGCGGGAGGGAGATACAATGAGCAGTTCTTC; CDR3 protein: CASNPGVAGGRYNEQFF
V gene: TRBV20-1; clone size: -; J gene: TRBJ2-7; D gene: TRBD1; CDR3 DNA: TGCAGTGGCCAAACAGGGGGCAAGGTCTACGAGCAGTACTTC; CDR3 protein: CSGQTGGKVYEQYF
V gene: TRBV28; clone size: once; J gene: TRBJ1-1; D gene: -; CDR3 DNA: TGTGCCAGCAGTCCTGGACAGCCCACTGAAGCTTTCTTT; CDR3 protein: CASSPGQPTEAFF